Here is one T cell receptor beta chain with its context. Its specificity is unknown. Germline CDR1 and CDR2: SNHLY and FYNNEI. CDR3 length: 11 amino acids. Trimming removed 9 bases at V and 18 bases at J, with 18 bases between. It was with a sample-barcoded 5' primer and a J-beta primer mix that a second PCR of roughly 7 to 12 cycles was run. Paired-end reads containing CDR3 totaled no fewer than 3 million for each sample. MiXCR, applied by TCRdb to the 5' RACE reads, yields one record per CDR3 protein. The repertoire has about 650,000 distinct CDR3 sequences, 32% of them found once; the top ten carry 15% to 17%. The data derive from a study of blood T cells in healthy people across ages. Study results and caveats: Diversity of TCR beta per million T cells declined in a roughly linear way with age.

The chain uses TRBV2 and TRBJ1-6; D is perhaps TRBD1 (6 bases). The TCR comes from a woman of 80 years or more in good health. Material for sequencing was blood. For the CDR3, the DNA is TGTGCCAGTTCCGAAGGGGGGGCCCCCCACTTT. It codes for CASSEGGAPHF. Full variable domain (rest looked up from reference TRBV2 and TRBJ1-6): EPEVTQTPSHQVTQMGQEVILRCVPISNHLYFYWYRQILGQKVEFLVSFYNNEISEKSEIFDDQFSVERPDGSNFTLKIRSTKLEDSAMYFCASSEGGAPHFGNGTRLTVT.